This entry lists 32 T cell receptor beta chains sequenced from one sample in a study of blood T cell repertoires in COVID-19. Sequencing used immunoSEQ multiplex PCR; TCRdb keeps in-frame clones, though not all of them. The sample contains some 190,000 clones, 84% of which appear only once. The sample consisted of peripheral blood. These receptors were obtained from a woman of 80 years or more with COVID-19, enrolled during active disease.

The rearrangement links TRBV5-1 to TRBJ2-7, with 8 bases aligning to TRBD1. J lost 3 bases, V lost 0 bases, and 2 bases had no gene match. The V gene's germline CDR1 is SGHRS and CDR2 YFSETQ. The CDR3 covers 14 residues. Here the CDR3 reads CASSLGDRIYEQYF. DNA of the CDR3: TGCGCCAGCAGCTTGGGGGACAGGATCTACGAGCAGTACTTC.

The CDR3 nucleotides are TGTGCCAGCAGCCGGGACAGCGGAGGAGCTTTCTTT. It translates to CASSRDSGGAFF. The V and J genes are TRBV5-6 and TRBJ1-1; 7 nucleotides line up with TRBD1. V lost 4 bases and J lost 10; bases outside the gene matches: 7. CDR1 and CDR2 (germline): SGHDT, YYEEEE. The CDR3 contains 12 residues.

In this sample, this clone turned up once. Other DNA sequences in the same sample also yield this CDR3. The chain joins TRBV5-1 to TRBJ2-1, with 9 bases matching TRBD2. The CDR3 extends over 15 amino acids. Germline trimming cut 1 base from V and 4 bases from J; bases unmatched to any gene: 3. The germline CDR1 and CDR2 sequences are SGHRS and YFSETQ. CDR3 region: CASSLRLAGYNEQFF. The CDR3 DNA reads TGCGCCAGCAGCTTGCGGCTAGCGGGATACAATGAGCAGTTCTTC.

V is TRBV7-9 and J is TRBJ1-1; unclear D gene. The germline CDR1 and CDR2 sequences are SEHNR and FQNEAQ (reference sequence). The CDR3 loop spans 14 amino acids. Trimming cost V 1 base and J 0 bases, with 6 bases left between them. This CDR3 reads CASSLVSVNTEAFF. The CDR3, as DNA: TGTGCCAGCAGCTTAGTGAGTGTGAACACTGAAGCTTTCTTT.

The CDR3 protein is CASSLTSSYNSPLHF. CDR3 bases: TGCGCCAGCAGCCTCACGAGCTCCTATAATTCACCCCTCCACTTT. This chain connects TRBV5-1 to TRBJ1-6; D not certain. This CDR3 is 15 amino acids long. With 4 bases removed from V and 0 bases from J, the gap between germline ends came to 8 bases. Germline V CDR1 and CDR2: SGHRS, YFSETQ. Full variable domain (outside the CDR3, taken from reference TRBV5-1 and TRBJ1-6): KAGVTQTPRYLIKTRGQQVTLSCSPISGHRSVSWYQQTPGQGLQFLFEYFSETQRNKGNFPGRFSGRQFSNSRSEMNVSTLELGDSALYLCASSLTSSYNSPLHFGNGTRLTVT.

The table lists this clone with a count of one. The chain uses TRBV4-2 and TRBJ1-2; D may be TRBD1 (5 bases). V lost 6 bases to trimming and J lost 3 bases, with 14 bases between them. This CDR3 region has 14 residues. Looked up from germline, CDR1 is LGHNA and CDR2 is YNFKEQ. The CDR3: CASRGGGGDYGYTF. In DNA form, the CDR3 reads TGTGCCAGCAGGGGCGGGGGAGGCGACTATGGCTACACCTTC.

The chain links TRBV4-2 to TRBJ2-7, with TRBD2 as a possible D gene (5 bases). CDR3 length equals 13 residues. The germline V gene has CDR1 LGHNA and CDR2 YNFKEQ. V gave up 0 bases and J gave up 7 bases, with 10 bases separating them. This CDR3 reads CASSQDGKREQYF. The CDR3 DNA reads TGTGCCAGCAGCCAAGACGGCAAGCGGGAGCAGTACTTC.

This clone was found a few times. The rearrangement links TRBV18 to TRBJ1-1, with D uncertain. Germline CDR1 and CDR2: KGHSH and LQKENI. The CDR3 has 14 residues. V lost 3 bases to trimming and J lost 4 bases, with 12 bases between them. CDR3 in amino acids: CASSPARALTEAFF. In nucleotides, the CDR3 is TGTGCCAGCTCACCGGCGAGGGCACTCACTGAAGCTTTCTTT.

This clone was counted only a few times. This chain uses TRBV14 with TRBJ1-3, with D perhaps matching TRBD1 (6 bases). Trimming stripped 1 base from V and 9 bases from J, with 13 bases between. This CDR3 has 14 amino acids. Looked up from germline, CDR1 is SGHDN and CDR2 is FVKESK. The CDR3 protein is CASSQAFQGTTIYF. The CDR3 DNA sequence: TGTGCCAGCAGCCAAGCATTTCAGGGGACCACCATATATTTT.

This sequence joins TRBV2 and TRBJ2-1; TRBD1 matches 8 bases. From germline, CDR1 is SNHLY and CDR2 FYNNEI. V lost 4 bases to trimming and J lost 1 base; unmatched junction nucleotides: 9. This CDR3 region has 17 residues. The CDR3 coding sequence is TGTGCCAGCAGTGGCCGGGACAGGTCCCTATCCTACAATGAGCAGTTCTTC. Residues: CASSGRDRSLSYNEQFF. Full variable domain (remainder filled in from reference TRBV2 and TRBJ2-1): EPEVTQTPSHQVTQMGQEVILRCVPISNHLYFYWYRQILGQKVEFLVSFYNNEISEKSEIFDDQFSVERPDGSNFTLKIRSTKLEDSAMYFCASSGRDRSLSYNEQFFGPGTRLTVL.

The chain joins TRBV19 to TRBJ2-3; TRBD2 is a possible D gene (6 bases). This CDR3 comprises 16 residues. The V gene's germline CDR1 is LNHDA and CDR2 SQIVND (reference sequence). V lost 4 bases to trimming and J lost 2 bases, with 16 bases between them. CDR3 protein: CASSTNPGLTTDTQYF. The CDR3 nucleotides are TGTGCCAGTAGTACAAATCCAGGACTAACCACAGATACGCAGTATTTT. Full variable domain (remainder filled in from reference TRBV19 and TRBJ2-3): DGGITQSPKYLFRKEGQNVTLSCEQNLNHDAMYWYRQDPGQGLRLIYYSQIVNDFQKGDIAEGYSVSREKKESFPLTVTSAQKNPTAFYLCASSTNPGLTTDTQYFGPGTRLTVL.

The J gene is TRBJ2-7, the V gene TRBV9; D perhaps matches TRBD2 (5 bases). Germline lookup yields CDR1 SGDLS and CDR2 YYNGEE. Between the trimmed V and J ends, which lost 0 bases and 3 bases, there was a span of 13 bases. This CDR3 has 15 amino acids. As DNA, the CDR3 is TGTGCCAGCAGCGTAGGGGCTAGCTCTCTCTACGAGCAGTACTTC. It translates to CASSVGASSLYEQYF.

The rearrangement joins TRBV7-9 to TRBJ2-7; D may be TRBD2 (6 bases). The germline V gene encodes CDR1 SEHNR and CDR2 FQNEAQ (reference sequence). V lost 5 bases and J lost 7, with 12 bases in between. The CDR3 has 12 residues. CDR3 DNA: TGTGCCAGCAGCGTCGGGACTTATGAGCAGTACTTC. Encoded protein: CASSVGTYEQYF.

The chain combines TRBV3-1 (or the pseudogene TRBV3-2) with TRBJ1-1; a possible D gene is TRBD1 (6 bases). The CDR3 contains 14 residues. CDR1 and CDR2 from the germline V gene are LGHDT and YNNKEL (reference sequence). Trimming removed 4 bases from V and 1 base from J, with 10 bases in between. CDR3 coding DNA: TGTGCCAGCAGCCTAGGGGGTAAGAACACTGAAGCTTTCTTT. Residues: CASSLGGKNTEAFF.

V and J are TRBV11-2 and TRBJ2-2; TRBD2 matches at 11 bases. CDR1 is SGHAT and CDR2 is FQNNGV in the germline V gene. The CDR3 has 16 residues. V lost 3 bases, J lost 4 bases, and 4 bases stayed unmatched. The CDR3 is CASSLFLAGGTGELFF. The CDR3, as DNA: TGTGCCAGCAGCTTGTTCCTAGCGGGGGGCACCGGGGAGCTGTTTTTT.

This clone was detected a few times. This chain uses TRBV7-3 with TRBJ2-7; TRBD2 might be the D (6 bases). V lost 3 bases and J lost 0, with 12 bases in between. The germline CDR1 and CDR2 sequences are SGHTA and FQGTGA. CDR3 length: 15 residues. CDR3: CASSFSGTGSYEQYF. In nucleotides, the CDR3 is TGTGCCAGCAGCTTTTCCGGGACTGGCTCCTACGAGCAGTACTTC. The full variable domain, completed using reference TRBV7-3 and TRBJ2-7, is GAGVSQTPSNKVTEKGKYVELRCDPISGHTALYWYRQSLGQGPEFLIYFQGTGAADDSGLPNDRFFAVRPEGSVSTLKIQRTERGDSAVYLCASSFSGTGSYEQYFGPGTRLTVT.

J is TRBJ2-7 and V is TRBV12-3 or TRBV12-4; 8 bases map to TRBD1. This CDR3 is built from 12 residues. The V gene end was trimmed by 6 bases and the J gene end by 6 bases; junction bases not matched to a gene: 4. CDR3 nucleotide sequence: TGTGCCAGCAGCAGCCAGGGGGCCGAGCAGTACTTC. This translates into CASSSQGAEQYF.

The V and J genes are TRBV14 and TRBJ2-6; D possibly corresponds to TRBD2 (5 bases). The CDR3 has 17 residues. The V end lost 1 base, the J end lost 2 bases, and 12 bases lay between the germline ends. Germline-derived CDR1 and CDR2 are SGHDN and FVKESK. The CDR3 is CASSQGGLSAGANVLTF. Here the CDR3 DNA reads TGTGCCAGCAGCCAAGGAGGACTCTCGGCTGGGGCCAACGTCCTGACTTTC.

CDR3 DNA sequence: TGTGCTAGTGGTTTGGGGGGCCCCTTCAACAATGAGCAGTTCTTC. Translating gives CASGLGGPFNNEQFF. The chain carries TRBV12-5 and TRBJ2-1, with D possibly matching TRBD1 (5 bases). CDR3 length: 15 residues. Trimming removed 1 base at V and 5 bases at J, with 12 bases between. Germline V gene sequence: CDR1 LGHNT, CDR2 FRNRAP.

This clone has just a few counts. The genes are TRBV5-1 and TRBJ1-1, with 7 bases matching TRBD1. V was clipped by 6 bases and J by 3 bases; unmatched bases: 11. Germline CDR1 SGHRS, CDR2 YFSETQ. CDR3 length: 15 amino acids. The CDR3 region has the DNA TGCGCCAGCACCGGGACAGCCGACTGGGACACTGAAGCTTTCTTT. Translated: CASTGTADWDTEAFF.

The chain combines TRBV4-1 with TRBJ2-7, with D tentatively TRBD2 (6 bases). CDR1 MGHRA and CDR2 YSYEKL come from the germline V gene. Trimming took 2 bases from V and 4 from J, leaving 15 bases between them. The CDR3 sequence is 15 residues long. CDR3 coding DNA: TGCGCCAGCAGCCAATCTCGGTCCGGGGGATACGAGCAGTACTTC. Protein product: CASSQSRSGGYEQYF.

The CDR3, as DNA: TGTGCCAGCAGCAAAGAGGAGCACGGGGAGGGCAACACTGAAGCTTTCTTT. Translation: CASSKEEHGEGNTEAFF. The genes are TRBV21-1 and TRBJ1-1. TRBV21-1 is designated a pseudogene. This CDR3 has 17 residues.

This clone appeared a single time. The J gene is TRBJ1-2, the V gene TRBV27; 8 bases are a match to TRBD1. Germline V gene data show CDR1 as MNHEY and CDR2 as SMNVEV (reference sequence). The CDR3 is 15 residues long. The J segment lost 4 bases and the V segment lost 4 bases, leaving 8 bases of the junction unmatched. This CDR3 reads CASSSPTTGAYGYTF. CDR3 DNA sequence: TGTGCCAGCAGTTCCCCTACGACAGGGGCCTATGGCTACACCTTC.

V gene TRBV6-6 combines with J gene TRBJ1-5, with D possibly matching TRBD1 (6 bases). This CDR3 is built from 14 residues. Germline CDR1 MNHNY, CDR2 SVGAGI (reference sequence). Trimming pared 11 bases from V and 4 bases from J, leaving 18 bases between. CDR3 amino acids: CASKLGDNNQPQHF. The CDR3 bases are TGTGCCTCAAAACTAGGGGACAATAATCAGCCCCAGCATTTT.

The chain is built from TRBV7-2 and TRBJ2-5; no reliable D call. The germline V and J ends were trimmed by 1 base and 3 bases, with 6 bases remaining between them. This CDR3 contains 13 residues. Germline CDR1 is SGHTA and CDR2 is FQGNSA. The CDR3 loop reads CASSLVQKETQYF. In DNA form, the CDR3 reads TGTGCCAGCAGCTTAGTGCAGAAAGAGACCCAGTACTTC.

The rearrangement uses TRBV5-1 and TRBJ1-6, with 9 bases fitting TRBD1. After removal of 4 bases from V and 9 bases from J, the junction contained 5 bases not matched to a gene. CDR3 length: 14 amino acids. Germline V lookup: CDR1 SGHRS, CDR2 YFSETQ. The CDR3 reads CASSPDRGVSPLHF. The CDR3 DNA is TGCGCCAGCAGCCCGGACAGGGGAGTTTCACCCCTCCACTTT.

This chain links TRBV12-3 or TRBV12-4 with TRBJ1-1; 10 bases are shared with TRBD1. V gave up 6 bases and J gave up 8 bases; unmatched junction bases: 6. The CDR3 spans 13 residues. CDR3 bases: TGTGCCAGCAGGCCGACAGGGGGCGCGGAAGCTTTCTTT. Amino acid sequence: CASRPTGGAEAFF.

The V and J genes are TRBV4-1 and TRBJ2-7, with a possible D match to TRBD2 (6 bases). This CDR3 is built from 15 residues. Germline V lookup: CDR1 MGHRA, CDR2 YSYEKL. V lost 5 bases and J lost 0, with 14 bases in between. The CDR3: CASSGEAVSSYEQYF. In nucleotides, the CDR3 is TGCGCCAGCAGCGGGGAGGCGGTGAGCTCCTACGAGCAGTACTTC.

There are a few counts of this clone. The rearrangement joins TRBV6-5 to TRBJ2-1; D may be TRBD1 (6 bases). This CDR3 has 14 amino acids. V lost 8 bases and J lost 2, with 13 bases in between. Germline V CDR1 and CDR2: MNHEY, SVGAGI. CDR3: CASGPGHPYNEQFF. CDR3 in DNA: TGTGCCAGCGGACCGGGACACCCCTACAATGAGCAGTTCTTC.

The V and J genes are TRBV12-5 and TRBJ2-5; 11 bases agree with TRBD1. V lost 5 bases, J lost 5 bases, and 7 bases stayed unmatched. The CDR3 loop spans 15 amino acids. Germline CDR1 and CDR2: LGHNT and FRNRAP. CDR3 protein: CASGPGTGGGETQYF. The DNA for the CDR3 is TGTGCTAGTGGTCCCGGGACAGGGGGAGGGGAGACCCAGTACTTC. The full variable domain, rest sourced from reference TRBV12-5 and TRBJ2-5, is DARVTQTPRHKVTEMGQEVTMRCQPILGHNTVFWYRQTMMQGLELLAYFRNRAPLDDSGMPKDRFSAEMPDATLATLKIQPSEPRDSAVYFCASGPGTGGGETQYFGPGTRLLVL.

The chain uses TRBV14 and TRBJ2-3; 8 bases agree with TRBD2. After removal of 0 bases from V and 1 base from J, the junction contained 6 bases not matched to a gene. Germline CDR1 reads SGHDN; CDR2 reads FVKESK. The CDR3 sequence is 17 residues long. The CDR3 DNA reads as TGTGCCAGCAGCCAAGATCGAAGCGGGAGTGGCACAGATACGCAGTATTTT. Its protein product is CASSQDRSGSGTDTQYF.

This chain uses TRBV5-1 with TRBJ1-4, with unresolved D. Trimming shortened V by 5 bases and J by 8 bases, and 16 bases separated the two germline ends. The CDR3 covers 14 residues. Germline-derived CDR1 and CDR2 are SGHRS and YFSETQ. CDR3 nucleotides: TGCGCCAGCAGTCCTGTATCAACTACAGAAAAACTGTTTTTT. It codes for CASSPVSTTEKLFF. Drawing the rest from reference TRBV5-1 and TRBJ1-4, the complete variable domain is KAGVTQTPRYLIKTRGQQVTLSCSPISGHRSVSWYQQTPGQGLQFLFEYFSETQRNKGNFPGRFSGRQFSNSRSEMNVSTLELGDSALYLCASSPVSTTEKLFFGSGTQLSVL.